This T cell receptor (beta chain) was obtained from a study of regulatory T cells in long-lasting Graves disease. Study-wide results and caveats: Compared with new cases, persistent Graves' patients showed reduced TCR diversity. Researchers examined only peripheral blood and not thyroid tissue.

Construction of TCR beta libraries relied on iRepertoire HTBI primers and on Arm-PCR targeting CDR3 regions. Using its own MiXCR run on the multiplex PCR reads, TCRdb lists one record per CDR3 protein. The table has 440,000 or so distinct CDR3 sequences, under 15% seen once. Germline CDR1 and CDR2: MDHEN and SYDVKM. The V gene lost 5 bases and the J gene lost 4 bases, with 14 bases spanning the gap. The CDR3 is 14 amino acids. Noted time point: newly diagnosed GD, antithyroid drugs for less than 3 months. The TCR library was made from RNA extracted from PBMCs. The table lists this clonotype with many counts. The antigen is unknown. These same data were also listed under a study on T cells in Graves' hyperthyroidism and ophthalmopathy. That paper adds: No progression to ophthalmopathy during 18 months of follow-up defined stable disease.

The receptor comes from a woman aged 30 to 39 with Graves disease. This chain links TRBV28 with TRBJ1-2; possibly TRBD1 for D (5 bases). The material was peripheral blood mononuclear cells (PBMCs), obtained at new diagnosis, from a patient treated with antithyroid drugs. CDR3 residues: CASSAYGAAYGYTF. CDR3 sequence (DNA): TGTGCCAGCAGTGCCTACGGGGCAGCCTATGGCTACACCTTC.